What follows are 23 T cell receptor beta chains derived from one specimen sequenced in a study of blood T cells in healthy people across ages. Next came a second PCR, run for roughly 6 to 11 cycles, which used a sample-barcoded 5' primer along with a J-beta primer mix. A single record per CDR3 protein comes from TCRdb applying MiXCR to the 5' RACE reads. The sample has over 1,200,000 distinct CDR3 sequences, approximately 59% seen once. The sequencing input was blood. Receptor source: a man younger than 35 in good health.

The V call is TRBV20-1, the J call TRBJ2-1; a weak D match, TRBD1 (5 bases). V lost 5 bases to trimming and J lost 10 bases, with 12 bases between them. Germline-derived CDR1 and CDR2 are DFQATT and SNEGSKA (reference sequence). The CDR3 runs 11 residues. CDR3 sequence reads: CSAGAEWEQFF. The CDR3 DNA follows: TGCAGTGCTGGGGCTGAGTGGGAGCAGTTCTTC.

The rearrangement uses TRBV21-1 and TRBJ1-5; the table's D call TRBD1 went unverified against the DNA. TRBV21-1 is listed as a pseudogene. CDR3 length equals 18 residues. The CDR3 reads CASSKGGRFDSSNQPQHF. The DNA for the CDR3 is TGTGCCAGCAGCAAAGGGGGAAGATTTGACAGTTCAAATCAGCCCCAGCATTTT.

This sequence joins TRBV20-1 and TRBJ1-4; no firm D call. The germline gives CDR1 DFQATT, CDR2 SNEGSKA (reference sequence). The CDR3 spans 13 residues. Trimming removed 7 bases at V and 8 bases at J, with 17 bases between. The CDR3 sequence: CSVPFPGKEKLFF. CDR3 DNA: TGCAGTGTTCCTTTTCCTGGGAAGGAAAAACTGTTTTTT.

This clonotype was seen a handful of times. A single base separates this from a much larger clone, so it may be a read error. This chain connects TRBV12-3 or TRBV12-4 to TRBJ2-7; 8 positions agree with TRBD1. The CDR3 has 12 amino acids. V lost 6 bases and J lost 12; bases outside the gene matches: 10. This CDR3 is CASRLGQAPRYF. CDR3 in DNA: TGTGCCAGCAGGTTGGGACAGGCCCCGAGGTACTTC.

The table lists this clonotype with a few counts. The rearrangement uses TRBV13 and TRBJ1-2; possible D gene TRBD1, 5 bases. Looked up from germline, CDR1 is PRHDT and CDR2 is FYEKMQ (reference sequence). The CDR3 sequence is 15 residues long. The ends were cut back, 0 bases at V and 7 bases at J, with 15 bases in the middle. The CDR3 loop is CASSLGLRGSGGYTF. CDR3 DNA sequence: TGTGCCAGCAGCTTAGGCCTACGGGGGTCAGGTGGCTACACCTTC.

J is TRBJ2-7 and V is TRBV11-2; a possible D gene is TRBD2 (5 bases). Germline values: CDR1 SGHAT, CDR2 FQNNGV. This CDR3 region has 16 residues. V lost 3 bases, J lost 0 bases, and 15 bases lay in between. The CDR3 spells CASSFSVGGLSYEQYF. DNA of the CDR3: TGTGCCAGCAGCTTCTCTGTTGGAGGTCTCTCCTACGAGCAGTACTTC.

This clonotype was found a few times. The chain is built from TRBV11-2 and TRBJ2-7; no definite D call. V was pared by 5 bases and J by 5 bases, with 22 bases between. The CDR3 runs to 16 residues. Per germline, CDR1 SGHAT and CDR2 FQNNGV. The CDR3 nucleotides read TGTGCCAGCAGCCGTAAGGAATTCCTTGACCCCCACGAGCAGTACTTC. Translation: CASSRKEFLDPHEQYF.

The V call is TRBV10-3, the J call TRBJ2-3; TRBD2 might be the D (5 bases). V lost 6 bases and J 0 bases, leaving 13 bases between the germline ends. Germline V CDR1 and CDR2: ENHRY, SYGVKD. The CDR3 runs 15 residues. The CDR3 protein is CAISPTRPSTDTQYF. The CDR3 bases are TGTGCCATCAGCCCTACTAGGCCTAGCACAGATACGCAGTATTTT.

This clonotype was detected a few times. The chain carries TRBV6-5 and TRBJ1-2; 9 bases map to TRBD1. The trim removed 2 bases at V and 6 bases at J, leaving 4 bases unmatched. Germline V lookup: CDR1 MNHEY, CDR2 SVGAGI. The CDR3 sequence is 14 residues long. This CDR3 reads CASSYTGDRDGYTF. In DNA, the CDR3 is TGTGCCAGCAGTTACACCGGGGACAGGGATGGCTACACCTTC.

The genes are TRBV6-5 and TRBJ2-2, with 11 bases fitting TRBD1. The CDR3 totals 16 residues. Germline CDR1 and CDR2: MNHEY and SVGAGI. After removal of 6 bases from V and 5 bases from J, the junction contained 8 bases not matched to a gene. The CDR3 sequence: CASRRDRGRLTGELFF. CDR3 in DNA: TGTGCCAGCAGACGGGACAGGGGGAGATTAACCGGGGAGCTGTTTTTT.

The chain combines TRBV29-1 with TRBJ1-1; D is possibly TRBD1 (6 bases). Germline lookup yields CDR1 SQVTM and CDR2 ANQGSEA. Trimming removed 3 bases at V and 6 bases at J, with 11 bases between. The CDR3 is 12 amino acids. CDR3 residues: CSVDVDRSEAFF. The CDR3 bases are TGCAGCGTTGATGTGGACAGATCTGAAGCTTTCTTT.

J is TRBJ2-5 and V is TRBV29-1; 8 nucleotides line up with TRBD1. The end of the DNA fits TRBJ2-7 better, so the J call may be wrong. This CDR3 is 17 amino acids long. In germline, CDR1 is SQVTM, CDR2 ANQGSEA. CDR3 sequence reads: CSVEEGLNQQGGYEQYF. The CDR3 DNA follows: TGCAGCGTTGAAGAGGGGCTAAATCAACAGGGGGGCTACGAGCAGTACTTC.

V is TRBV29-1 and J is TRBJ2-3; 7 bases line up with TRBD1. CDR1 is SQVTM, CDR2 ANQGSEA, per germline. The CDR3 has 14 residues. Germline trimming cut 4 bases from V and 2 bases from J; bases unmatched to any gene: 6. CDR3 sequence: CSVAGQSYTDTQYF. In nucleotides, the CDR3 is TGCAGCGTTGCGGGACAGAGTTACACAGATACGCAGTATTTT.

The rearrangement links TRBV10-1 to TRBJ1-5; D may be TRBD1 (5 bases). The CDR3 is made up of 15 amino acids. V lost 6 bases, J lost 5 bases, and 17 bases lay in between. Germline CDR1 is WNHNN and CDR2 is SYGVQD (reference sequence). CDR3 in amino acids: CASRARAGSYQPQHF. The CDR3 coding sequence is TGCGCCAGCAGAGCCAGGGCTGGTTCTTATCAGCCCCAGCATTTT.

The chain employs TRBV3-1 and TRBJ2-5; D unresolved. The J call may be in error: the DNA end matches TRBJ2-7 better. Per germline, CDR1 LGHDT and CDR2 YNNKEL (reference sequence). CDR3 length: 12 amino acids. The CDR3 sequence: CASSHPKGEQYF. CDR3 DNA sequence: TGTGCCAGCAGCCACCCAAAGGGCGAGCAGTACTTC.

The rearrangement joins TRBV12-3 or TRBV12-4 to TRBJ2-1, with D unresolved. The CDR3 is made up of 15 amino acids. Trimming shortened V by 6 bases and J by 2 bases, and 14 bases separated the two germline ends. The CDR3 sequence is CASSQLPGTYNEQFF. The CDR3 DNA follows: TGTGCCAGCAGCCAGCTACCAGGTACCTACAATGAGCAGTTCTTC.

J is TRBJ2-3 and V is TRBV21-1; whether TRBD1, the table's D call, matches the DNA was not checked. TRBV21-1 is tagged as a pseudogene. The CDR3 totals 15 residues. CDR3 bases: TGTGCCAGCAGCAAAGTGGCGGGGGTGATAGATACGCAGTATTTT. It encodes CASSKVAGVIDTQYF.

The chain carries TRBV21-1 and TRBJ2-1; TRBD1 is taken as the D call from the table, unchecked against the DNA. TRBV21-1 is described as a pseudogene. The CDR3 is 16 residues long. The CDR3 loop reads CASSKGDRESYNEQFF. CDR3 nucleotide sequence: TGTGCCAGCAGCAAAGGGGACAGGGAGTCCTACAATGAGCAGTTCTTC.

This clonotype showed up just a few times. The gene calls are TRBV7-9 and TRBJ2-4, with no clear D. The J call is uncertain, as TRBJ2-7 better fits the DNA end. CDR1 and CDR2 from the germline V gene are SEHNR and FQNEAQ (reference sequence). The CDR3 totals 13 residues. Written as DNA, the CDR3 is TGTGCCAGCAGCTTTCCTTTACGTGACGAGCAGTACTTC. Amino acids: CASSFPLRDEQYF.

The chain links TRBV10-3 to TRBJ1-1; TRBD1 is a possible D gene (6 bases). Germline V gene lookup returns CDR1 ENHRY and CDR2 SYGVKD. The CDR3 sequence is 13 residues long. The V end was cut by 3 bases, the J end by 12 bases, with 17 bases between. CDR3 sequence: CAISEWNRQGTFF. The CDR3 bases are TGTGCCATCAGTGAATGGAACCGTCAGGGGACTTTCTTT.

Here the CDR3 reads CASSSADFVKGQYF. CDR3 bases: TGTGCCAGCAGTTCTGCTGATTTTGTAAAGGGGCAGTACTTC. The V call is TRBV6-5, the J call TRBJ2-7, with unresolved D. V shed 4 bases and J shed 9 bases, with 19 bases lying between them. The CDR3 loop spans 14 amino acids. The V gene's germline CDR1 is MNHEY and CDR2 SVGAGI.

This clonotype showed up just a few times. This CDR3 is CASRGMELRGYGYTF. The CDR3 nucleotides are TGTGCCAGCAGGGGGATGGAGCTTAGGGGCTATGGCTACACCTTC. This chain links TRBV7-9 with TRBJ1-2, with D tentatively TRBD1 (5 bases). Per germline, CDR1 SEHNR and CDR2 FQNEAQ (reference sequence). The length of the CDR3 is 15 residues. V was trimmed by 6 bases and J by 4 bases, leaving 18 bases between them.

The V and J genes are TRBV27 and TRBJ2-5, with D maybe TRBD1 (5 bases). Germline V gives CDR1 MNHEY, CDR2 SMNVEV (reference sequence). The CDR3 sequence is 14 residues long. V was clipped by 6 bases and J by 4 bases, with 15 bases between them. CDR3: CASSPQGMRETQYF. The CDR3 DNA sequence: TGTGCCAGCAGCCCCCAGGGAATGCGAGAGACCCAGTACTTC.